This TCR beta chain was captured by sequencing in a study of shared clonotypes between healthy human individuals. Evenly divided among several immunoSEQ plates was the genomic DNA of each subset. TCRdb keeps only in-frame clones here, not all; method: immunoSEQ multiplex PCR. The sample shows some 1,400,000 clones, roughly 96% of them seen only once. The specimen was naive CD4+ T cells sorted from blood. This sample's subset: CD45RA+ positively selected. This TCR was recovered from a man under 40 in good health.

DNA of the CDR3: TGTGCCAGCAGTTCGACATTTGACAGGGCTGGGGCCAACGTCCTGACTTTC. Protein product: CASSSTFDRAGANVLTF. This rearrangement joins TRBV28 to TRBJ2-6; 7 bases map to TRBD1. Germline V gene sequence: CDR1 MDHEN, CDR2 SYDVKM. The CDR3 is made up of 17 amino acids. The ends lost 4 bases at V and 2 bases at J; junction bases unmatched: 8. Using reference TRBV28 and TRBJ2-6 for the parts outside the CDR3, the full variable domain is DVKVTQSSRYLVKRTGEKVFLECVQDMDHENMFWYRQDPGLGLRLIYFSYDVKMKEKGDIPEGYSVSREKKERFSLILESASTNQTSMYLCASSSTFDRAGANVLTFGAGSRLTVL.